Sequencing of this TCR beta chain was carried out in a study of post-analysis software for immune sequencing data. General study points: A significant reduction in normalized Chao1 diversity was observed in multiple sclerosis patients versus controls. Patients used about 5 TRBV segments, including TRBV5-6, TRBV5-1 and TRBV20-1, more often than controls.

The germline CDR1 and CDR2 sequences are MNHEY and SMNVEV (reference sequence). The CDR3 totals 16 residues. The J segment lost 1 base and the V segment lost 6 bases, leaving 7 bases of the junction unmatched. Unique molecular identifiers were carried by the TCR beta cDNA libraries. cDNA molecules numbering around 500,000 came from around 1 to 10 million T cells. TCRdb ran MiXCR on the PCR reads and lists one entry per CDR3 protein. This table has 250,000 to 300,000 distinct CDR3 sequences, 36% appearing once. As concerns this clonotype: What it binds is unknown.

This sequence originates from a girl under 18 with multiple sclerosis. Sequencing was performed on blood. The chain carries TRBV27 and TRBJ2-4, with 9 nucleotides matching TRBD1. CDR3 loop: CASSPGQGIAKNIQYF. The CDR3 DNA is TGTGCCAGCAGCCCGGGACAGGGCATTGCCAAAAACATTCAGTACTTC.